A selection of T cell receptor beta chains follows, all from one sample in a study of technical replicates of blood from a few donors. Generated by immunoSEQ multiplex PCR, the TCRdb table keeps only in-frame clones and is missing some. There are 75,000 to 100,000 clones in the sample; approximately 94% occur only once, and about 0.25% lies in the top ten. Sequenced: T cells isolated from PBMCs. These receptors were taken from a human donor in good health. Both conserved end residues are part of each CDR3. D genes are given only for firm matches. Only some rows state a clone size, as once, few, many or a class for expanded clones.

D	size	J	V	CDR3	DNA
.	.	TRBJ2-7	TRBV6-5	CASSLLLNDEQYF	TGTGCCAGCAGTCTATTACTTAACGACGAGCAGTACTTC
TRBD2	.	TRBJ2-3	TRBV5-4	CASSNRLAGTDTQYF	TGTGCCAGCAGCAATAGACTAGCGGGCACAGATACGCAGTATTTT
.	.	TRBJ2-1	TRBV6-5	CASSYGAGNEQFF	TGTGCCAGCAGTTACGGGGCCGGGAATGAGCAGTTCTTC
.	.	TRBJ1-1	TRBV5-1	CASSLARTANTEAFF	TGCGCCAGCAGCTTGGCCCGGACAGCGAACACTGAAGCTTTCTTT
.	.	TRBJ1-6	TRBV27	CASSSTQGGIISPLHF	TGTGCCAGCAGTTCAACCCAGGGTGGGATAATTTCACCCCTCCACTTT
.	.	TRBJ2-7	TRBV7-8	CASSLLGSYEQYF	TGTGCCAGCAGCTTACTGGGGAGTTACGAGCAGTACTTC
.	.	TRBJ1-1	TRBV5-1	CASSLARGMNTEAFF	TGCGCCAGCAGCTTGGCGCGGGGGATGAACACTGAAGCTTTCTTT
.	few	TRBJ1-1	TRBV7-9	CASSSPMGPEAFF	TGTGCCAGCAGCTCTCCGATGGGGCCTGAAGCTTTCTTT
.	.	TRBJ1-2	TRBV15	CATSRTRQSSWDYGYTF	TGTGCCACCAGCAGGACCCGACAGTCCTCATGGGATTATGGCTACACCTTC
.	.	TRBJ1-1	TRBV29-1	CSVGRGTEAFF	TGCAGCGTTGGACGAGGAACTGAAGCTTTCTTT
TRBD2	.	TRBJ2-7	TRBV25-1	CASSSVREGLDEQYF	TGTGCCAGCAGTTCCGTCCGGGAGGGGCTCGACGAGCAGTACTTC
.	.	TRBJ1-1	TRBV11-2	CASSLIGGGAFF	TGTGCCAGCAGCTTGATCGGCGGAGGAGCTTTCTTT
.	once	TRBJ2-2	TRBV5-6	CASSLTQGELFF	TGTGCCAGCAGCTTGACGCAGGGGGAGCTGTTTTTT
.	once	TRBJ1-2	TRBV5-6	CASSSLSGYSHYGYTF	TGTGCCAGCAGCTCGTTATCTGGGTACAGTCACTATGGCTACACCTTC
.	.	TRBJ2-6	TRBV9	CASSLDSYSGANVLTF	TGTGCCAGCAGCCTCGACAGTTACTCTGGGGCCAACGTCCTGACTTTC